This record covers a single T cell receptor beta chain. Its antigen is not identified. The method was immunoSEQ multiplex PCR; TCRdb's version includes in-frame clones alone and lacks a portion of them. The sample consists of tens of thousands of clones, over 80% of them appearing once. The data are from a study of T cell clones after liver transplantation. About the research overall: TCRbeta sequencing after a pre-transplant mixed lymphocyte reaction identified graft-donor-reactive clones, later tracked in post-transplant blood. Three of the eight recipients were HCV-positive; the rest had non-autoimmune, non-viral transplant indications. General study results and limits: Small, mixed patient groups and varying post-transplant times limit these conclusions.

CD3+CD4+ and CD3+CD8+ cells were FACS-sorted from thawed unstimulated PBMCs. The V and J ends lost 8 bases and 0 bases respectively, with 16 bases between them. Germline CDR1 and CDR2: LNHDA and SQIVND (reference sequence). The length of the CDR3 is 15 residues. This TCR came from a human patient who received a liver transplant. Some T cells could come from the graft donor. The genes are TRBV19 and TRBJ1-1, with TRBD1 as a possible D gene (6 bases). This sample comprised CD4+ T cells from blood, obtained at the 22-month timepoint. The CDR3: CASQTGATLNTEAFF. As DNA, the CDR3 is TGTGCCAGTCAGACAGGCGCCACTTTGAACACTGAAGCTTTCTTT.